One and the same sample provided the 20 T cell receptor beta chains below, sequenced in a study of OX40 agonist ivuxolimab in advanced cancers. Using immunoSEQ multiplex PCR, the repertoire was profiled, and TCRdb retains in-frame clones only, with some absent. The sample yields 45,000 to 65,000 clones, 75% to 85% seen once. The material was CD4+ or CD8+ T cells sorted from blood, obtained in a trial of the OX40 agonist ivuxolimab. These TCRs come from an adult with an advanced solid tumor such as melanoma, head and neck, liver or kidney cancer.

The rearrangement joins TRBV5-4 to TRBJ1-4; TRBD1 matches 8 bases. Germline CDR1 is SGHNT and CDR2 is YYREEE (reference sequence). The CDR3 contains 15 residues. The J segment lost 3 bases and the V segment lost 4 bases, leaving 5 bases of the junction unmatched. CDR3 loop: CASSRQGTANEKLFF. The CDR3 DNA reads as TGTGCCAGCAGCAGACAGGGGACCGCTAATGAAAAACTGTTTTTT.

With respect to this clone: It is unclear where the CDR3 begins or ends on the DNA, so no DNA is shown, and the CDR3 is as TCRdb lists it. The chain recombines TRBV4-2 with TRBJ2-3; the tabulated D call, TRBD2, remains unverified against the DNA. 18 amino acids form the CDR3, both terminal residues included. From germline, CDR1 is LGHNA and CDR2 YNFKEQ. The CDR3 loop reads CASSRTSGVGPGTDTQYF.

The J gene is TRBJ2-3, the V gene TRBV5-4; D gene ambiguous. CDR3 size: 13 residues. CDR1 and CDR2 from the germline V gene are SGHNT and YYREEE (reference sequence). The ends were cut back, 1 base at V and 2 bases at J, with 5 bases in the middle. In DNA, the CDR3 is TGTGCCAGCAGCTTGCAGGTCACAGATACGCAGTATTTT. Residues: CASSLQVTDTQYF.

This chain connects TRBV5-4 to TRBJ1-6; 8 nucleotides align to TRBD1. The junction had 3 bases not matched to a gene; V was cut back by 4 bases and J by 9 bases. Germline V CDR1 and CDR2: SGHNT, YYREEE (reference sequence). The length of the CDR3 is 13 residues. In nucleotides, the CDR3 is TGTGCCAGCAGCCCGGACAGGGCTTCACCCCTCCACTTT. Its protein is CASSPDRASPLHF.

J is TRBJ2-1 and V is TRBV5-1; TRBD1 might be the D (6 bases). Germline V gene lookup returns CDR1 SGHRS and CDR2 YFSETQ. The germline V and J ends were trimmed by 1 base and 3 bases, with 8 bases remaining between them. The CDR3 spans 14 residues. This CDR3 reads CASSLQQGYNEQFF. The CDR3 DNA reads as TGCGCCAGCAGCTTGCAACAGGGCTACAATGAGCAGTTCTTC.

The chain uses TRBV6-5 and TRBJ1-1, with D unclear. The CDR3 has 13 residues. V dropped 0 bases and J dropped 6 bases, with 8 bases sitting between them. Germline assignment: CDR1 MNHEY and CDR2 SVGAGI. The CDR3 region has the DNA TGTGCCAGCAGTTACTCAGGGTTTGCTGAAGCTTTCTTT. Residues: CASSYSGFAEAFF.

V is TRBV19 and J is TRBJ2-2; 8 positions agree with TRBD2. The germline gives CDR1 LNHDA, CDR2 SQIVND (reference sequence). This CDR3 has 17 residues. With 6 bases clipped from V and 2 bases from J, the junction kept 11 bases outside the gene matches. The CDR3 DNA sequence: TGTGCCAGTAGCAACTCCCTTGCGGGGGGAAACACCGGGGAGCTGTTTTTT. It yields the protein CASSNSLAGGNTGELFF. The whole variable domain, remainder taken from reference TRBV19 and TRBJ2-2, is DGGITQSPKYLFRKEGQNVTLSCEQNLNHDAMYWYRQDPGQGLRLIYYSQIVNDFQKGDIAEGYSVSREKKESFPLTVTSAQKNPTAFYLCASSNSLAGGNTGELFFGEGSRLTVL.

The chain is built from TRBV6-5 and TRBJ2-7; 8 bases align to TRBD1. The CDR3 has 15 residues. Germline CDR1 reads MNHEY; CDR2 reads SVGAGI. Germline trimming cut 2 bases from V and 1 base from J; bases unmatched to any gene: 4. The CDR3 nucleotides read TGTGCCAGCAGTTACGGGGGGACAGGTTCCTACGAGCAGTACTTC. Its translation: CASSYGGTGSYEQYF.

There are a few counts of this clone. The chain uses TRBV7-6 and TRBJ2-2; 8 bases are a match to TRBD2. V lost 6 bases to trimming and J lost 6 bases; unmatched junction nucleotides: 6. Germline CDR1 and CDR2: SGHVS and FNYEAQ. This CDR3 is built from 14 residues. The CDR3 spells CASSSRGGSGELFF. In DNA form, the CDR3 reads TGTGCCAGCAGTTCCCGGGGGGGCTCCGGGGAGCTGTTTTTT.

The chain joins TRBV19 to TRBJ1-5; no clear D. V lost 0 bases to trimming and J lost 10 bases, with 10 bases between them. Looked up from germline, CDR1 is LNHDA and CDR2 is SQIVND (reference sequence). The CDR3 has 13 amino acids. The DNA of the CDR3 is TGTGCCAGTAGTATAGAGTGGGTGGGCCCCCAGCATTTT. Protein: CASSIEWVGPQHF.

The chain carries TRBV5-1 and TRBJ2-1; D is possibly TRBD1 or TRBD2 (5 bases each). The V and J ends lost 3 bases and 3 bases respectively, with 13 bases between them. CDR1 and CDR2 (germline): SGHRS, YFSETQ. The CDR3 contains 15 residues. The CDR3: CASSSTGTLYNEQFF. CDR3 bases: TGCGCCAGCAGCTCCACCGGGACCCTCTACAATGAGCAGTTCTTC.

The chain couples TRBV7-2 to TRBJ1-5; 7 positions match TRBD1. Germline loops: CDR1 SGHTA, CDR2 FQGNSA. CDR3 length: 15 residues. Losses at the gene ends were 3 bases for V and 2 bases for J; bases not matched to a gene: 4. CDR3 sequence (DNA): TGTGCCAGCAGCTTGACAGGGTCTGGCAATCAGCCCCAGCATTTT. Amino acid sequence: CASSLTGSGNQPQHF. The full variable domain, completed using reference TRBV7-2 and TRBJ1-5, is GAGVSQSPSNKVTEKGKDVELRCDPISGHTALYWYRQSLGQGLEFLIYFQGNSAPDKSGLPSDRFSAERTGGSVSTLTIQRTQQEDSAVYLCASSLTGSGNQPQHFGDGTRLSIL.

The chain links TRBV18 to TRBJ2-5, with D unclear. Looked up from germline, CDR1 is KGHSH and CDR2 is LQKENI. The germline V and J ends were trimmed by 3 bases and 11 bases, with 19 bases remaining between them. The CDR3 runs to 14 residues. The CDR3 loop reads CASSPGDIYEGQYF. CDR3 DNA: TGTGCCAGCTCACCCGGCGACATTTACGAAGGGCAGTACTTC.

The rearrangement links TRBV6-6 to TRBJ2-7, with 9 nucleotides matching TRBD2. Looked up from germline, CDR1 is MNHNY and CDR2 is SVGAGI (reference sequence). V lost 2 bases, J lost 7 bases, and 6 bases stayed unmatched. The CDR3 is 14 residues long. The CDR3 DNA reads TGTGCCAGCAGTTACGGCGGGGGGGCCGGGGAGCAGTACTTC. Protein: CASSYGGGAGEQYF.

V gene TRBV19 combines with J gene TRBJ2-7; D might be TRBD2 (6 bases). Germline V gene lookup returns CDR1 LNHDA and CDR2 SQIVND (reference sequence). The CDR3 has 13 residues. V dropped 5 bases and J dropped 6 bases, with 14 bases sitting between them. The CDR3 DNA reads as TGTGCCAGTAGTGAGGGACTGGAGTCCGAGCAGTACTTC. Residues: CASSEGLESEQYF.

The genes are TRBV5-1 and TRBJ2-3; a weak D match, TRBD1 (6 bases). This CDR3 is built from 16 residues. Germline loops: CDR1 SGHRS, CDR2 YFSETQ. Trimming pared 4 bases from V and 3 bases from J, leaving 18 bases between. The DNA of the CDR3 is TGCGCCAGCAGCGCTTCAGGGGAGTTTTGGACAGATACGCAGTATTTT. Protein: CASSASGEFWTDTQYF.

The chain joins TRBV7-9 to TRBJ1-1; tentative D call: TRBD1 (6 bases). Germline CDR1 is SEHNR and CDR2 is FQNEAQ (reference sequence). The CDR3 consists of 15 residues. V shed 5 bases and J shed 5 bases, with 18 bases lying between them. The CDR3 bases are TGTGCCAGCAGCGCCGGAGGACAGAGAGGGACTGAAGCTTTCTTT. It translates to CASSAGGQRGTEAFF.

The genes are TRBV5-5 and TRBJ2-7, with TRBD1 matching 7 bases. The trim removed 0 bases at V and 6 bases at J, leaving 9 bases unmatched. The CDR3 runs 15 residues. Germline V gene data show CDR1 as SGHKS and CDR2 as YYEKEE (reference sequence). In DNA, the CDR3 is TGTGCCAGCAGCTTGGCTATAGGGGGCCTAGGCGAGCAGTACTTC. Translation: CASSLAIGGLGEQYF.

This chain connects TRBV15 to TRBJ1-2; D may be TRBD1 (5 bases). The CDR3 loop spans 12 amino acids. V was cut by 8 bases and J by 7 bases, with 14 bases left in between. CDR1 and CDR2 from the germline V gene are LNHNV and YYDKDF (reference sequence). The CDR3 coding sequence is TGTGCCACCCGCCCTAGCGGGGGTGGCTACACCTTC. Protein: CATRPSGGGYTF.

The rearrangement joins TRBV19 to TRBJ2-2; a possible D gene is TRBD2 (6 bases). The CDR3 loop spans 14 amino acids. Germline-derived CDR1 and CDR2 are LNHDA and SQIVND (reference sequence). The V gene lost 4 bases and the J gene lost 7 bases, with 13 bases spanning the gap. The CDR3 spells CASSTPGGIGELFF. The CDR3 coding sequence is TGTGCCAGTAGTACCCCTGGGGGGATCGGGGAGCTGTTTTTT.